One and the same sample provided the 2 T cell receptor beta chains below, sequenced in a study of PD-L1 blockade in urothelial cancer. Only in-frame clones appear in the TCRdb table, and some are missing; sequencing was by immunoSEQ multiplex PCR. The table includes tens of thousands of clones, 90% detected once. Time point denoted: pretreatment peripheral blood. The specimen comprised PBMCs, sampled around atezolizumab (anti-PD-L1) treatment. The receptors stem from a man between 60 and 70 years old with urothelial cancer.

The CDR3 coding sequence is TGTGCCAGCAGCGGCCTTCGCGGGAGGGCCTCCAATGAGCAGTTCTTC. The encoded protein is CASSGLRGRASNEQFF. The chain joins TRBV9 to TRBJ2-1; 9 positions agree with TRBD2. V lost 3 bases and J lost 6; bases outside the gene matches: 10. The germline V gene has CDR1 SGDLS and CDR2 YYNGEE. This CDR3 is built from 16 residues.

V gene TRBV4-3 combines with J gene TRBJ2-3, with D perhaps TRBD1 (6 bases). The CDR3 covers 13 residues. V lost 0 bases to trimming and J lost 8 bases, with 9 bases between them. CDR1 and CDR2 (germline): LGHNA, YSLEER. CDR3 sequence: CASSQDGQSTQYF. For the CDR3, the DNA is TGCGCCAGCAGCCAAGACGGACAGTCTACGCAGTATTTT.